This T cell receptor beta chain was identified during a study of cytomegalovirus exposure and HLA in healthy donors. Study in general: The approximately 610 first-cohort repertoires shared a platform with the approximately 110 validation repertoires, as reported in a later analysis.

Trimming took off 7 bases at V and 1 base at J, with 7 bases between the two ends. Germline CDR1 and CDR2: SEHNR and FQNEAQ (reference sequence). The CDR3 contains 13 residues. This clone was seen just once. Its antigen is unidentified. Assay used: immunoSEQ multiplex PCR; TCRdb lists only in-frame clones, some missing. The sample has fewer than 150,000 clones, 70% to 85% seen once; the top ten hold 30%. Study findings and constraints: TCR beta chains numbering roughly 150 were designated cytomegalovirus-associated. The finding came from a later analysis; first-cohort TCR clusters tended to co-occur in the roughly 110 validation repertoires. Most TCR sequences were rare, but some public TCRs occurred in many donors.

Material for sequencing was PBMCs. This TCR was sampled from a man younger than 40 in good health and CMV-seropositive. The rearrangement links TRBV7-9 to TRBJ2-2; D is ambiguous. The CDR3 sequence is CASISRNTGELFF. CDR3 nucleotide sequence: TGTGCCAGCATCTCCCGGAACACCGGGGAGCTGTTTTTT.